A selection of T cell receptor beta chains follows, all from one sample in a study of CD8+CD57+ T cells in acquired aplastic anemia. TCRdb independently ran MiXCR on the reads; one entry per CDR3 protein. Among a few hundred thousand distinct CDR3 sequences listed, roughly 82% were seen once. The sample comprised sorted CD4+, CD8+, or CD8+CD57+ T cells (not recorded which) from PBMCs. The source is a human donor with aplastic anemia. CDR3s include the opening cysteine and the closing phenylalanine or tryptophan. The D gene is left open where the match is weak. Only some rows state a clone size, as once, few, many or a class for expanded clones.

TRBD1	TRBV2	TRBJ1-5	NA	TGTGCCAGCAGTGGGGGGACAGGGCGTCAGCCCCAGCATTTT	CASSGGTGRQPQHF
NA	TRBV7-3	TRBJ2-6	NA	TGTGCCAGCGGGCTCGGGGGCAACGTCCTGAGTTTC	CASGLGGNVLSF
NA	TRBV12-3/TRBV12-4	TRBJ2-3	NA	TGTGCCAGCAGTTCAGCGGTCTATGGCGACACCTTGGGTTTT	CASSSAVYGDTLGF
NA	TRBV15	TRBJ1-5	NA	TGTGCCACCAGCAACGGGGTGACTGAGCCCCAGCATTTT	CATSNGVTEPQHF
NA	TRBV7-7	TRBJ2-3	NA	TGTGCTCCCGGGAACGGGGGCACAGATACGCAGTATTTT	CAPGNGGTDTQYF
TRBD1	TRBV7-9	TRBJ1-2	NA	TGTGCCAGCAGCTTAGGGGGGACAGGGTATGGCTACACCTTC	CASSLGGTGYGYTF
NA	TRBV9	TRBJ1-2	NA	TGTGCCAGCAGCGTAGAGGGGGGCGCGGGTTATGGCTACACCTTC	CASSVEGGAGYGYTF
NA	TRBV11-2	TRBJ1-6	few	TGTGCCAGCAGCTGGGGTGGCGGGAATTCACCCCTCCACTTT	CASSWGGGNSPLHF
NA	TRBV6-1	TRBJ1-2	few	TGTGCCAGCAGGCCGGACAACTATGGCTACACCTTC	CASRPDNYGYTF
NA	TRBV7-9	TRBJ1-6	NA	TGTGCCAGCAGCTTAGCTATGGAGGGAAATAATTCCCCCCTCCACTTT	CASSLAMEGNNSPLHF
NA	TRBV5-1	TRBJ2-6	NA	TGTGCCAGCAGCTTTACACGACAGGACTGGGCCAACGTCCTGACTTTC	CASSFTRQDWANVLTF
NA	TRBV7-9	TRBJ2-1	NA	TGTGCCAGCAGCCCAGGGCGCCCTTACAATGAGCAGTTCTTC	CASSPGRPYNEQFF
TRBD1	TRBV4-3	TRBJ2-5	once	TGCGCCATCAGGAACTTGGACAGGGGAAAGACCCAGTACTTC	CAIRNLDRGKTQYF
NA	TRBV7-6	TRBJ2-5	NA	TGTGCCAGCAGCAATGGTCAAGGACATTATAGCAACCAGTACTTC	CASSNGQGHYSNQYF
NA	TRBV15	TRBJ2-3	once	TGTGCCAGCAGTAGGGGCTATAGCAATCAGCCCCAGTATTTT	CASSRGYSNQPQYF
NA	TRBV7-9	TRBJ1-4	NA	TGTGCCAGCAGCTTAGGCCAGGCCTCTGAAAAACTGTTTTTT	CASSLGQASEKLFF
NA	TRBV7-9	TRBJ1-2	NA	TGTGCCAGCAGCCTCGCAGATGCCTATGGCTACACCTTC	CASSLADAYGYTF
NA	TRBV2	TRBJ2-1	NA	TGTGCCAGCAGCGTCTCAGCCAAGCAGTTCTTC	CASSVSAKQFF
NA	TRBV7-3	TRBJ1-1	NA	TGTGCCAGCAGCCCCGGCGGGGGGCCCACAGATACGCAGTTCTTT	CASSPGGGPTDTQFF
NA	TRBV5-5	TRBJ1-1	NA	TGTGCCATCAGTGGGACTAGCGCAGGGAACACTGAAGCTTTCTTT	CAISGTSAGNTEAFF
NA	TRBV2	TRBJ2-5	NA	TGTGCCAGACAGGGACAAGGCGGGACCCAGTACTTC	CARQGQGGTQYF
TRBD1	TRBV19	TRBJ1-5	NA	TGTGCCAGTAGTGGCCGGGACAGGGGCAATCAGCCCCAGCATTTT	CASSGRDRGNQPQHF